This T cell receptor (beta chain) was obtained from a study of technical replicates of blood from a few donors. Data came from immunoSEQ multiplex PCR; TCRdb stores just in-frame clones and leaves some out. The sample carries 84,000 or so clones, about 95% recorded once. The CDR3 covers 20 residues. Germline-derived CDR1 and CDR2 are SGHRS and YFSETQ. Losses at the gene ends were 4 bases for V and 5 bases for J; bases not matched to a gene: 26. The sample comprised T cells isolated from PBMCs. The V and J genes are TRBV5-1 and TRBJ2-5; 7 nucleotides match TRBD1. The receptor was isolated from a human donor in good health. This chain's CDR3 is CASSPEVLTGVGVLTETQYF. CDR3 in DNA: TGCGCCAGCAGCCCAGAAGTATTAACAGGGGTTGGTGTGTTAACGGAGACCCAGTACTTC.